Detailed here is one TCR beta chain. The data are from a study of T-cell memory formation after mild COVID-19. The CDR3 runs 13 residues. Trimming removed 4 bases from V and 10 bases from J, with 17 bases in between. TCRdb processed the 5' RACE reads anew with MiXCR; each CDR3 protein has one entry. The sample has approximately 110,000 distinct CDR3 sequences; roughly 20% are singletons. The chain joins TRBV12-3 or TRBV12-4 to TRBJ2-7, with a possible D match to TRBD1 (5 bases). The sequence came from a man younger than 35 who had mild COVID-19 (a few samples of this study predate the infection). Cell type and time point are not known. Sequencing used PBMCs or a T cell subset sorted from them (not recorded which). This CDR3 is CASSWTDTSEQYV. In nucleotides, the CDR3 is TGTGCCAGCAGTTGGACGGACACCTCCGAACAGTACGTC.